The 13 T cell receptor beta chains in this list originate from one sample, sequenced in a study of T cells in localized non-small cell lung cancer. Generated by immunoSEQ multiplex PCR, the TCRdb table keeps only in-frame clones and is missing some. The table shows around 36,000 clones, with 70% to 80% occurring only once. Material: PBMCs, obtained before any cancer treatment. These TCRs come from a woman aged 40-75 years with stage II squamous cell lung carcinoma.

The genes are TRBV28 and TRBJ2-6, with 7 bases aligning to TRBD2. Per germline, CDR1 MDHEN and CDR2 SYDVKM. V shed 3 bases, J shed 2 bases, and the junction held 1 base outside the gene matches. This CDR3 has 15 residues. CDR3 sequence: CASSLGGAGANVLTF. CDR3 in DNA: TGTGCCAGCAGTTTGGGAGGGGCTGGGGCCAACGTCCTGACTTTC.

This chain joins TRBV10-2 and TRBJ1-1; D remains ambiguous. This CDR3 comprises 11 residues. V was clipped by 5 bases and J by 1 base, with 2 bases between them. Per the germline V gene, CDR1 is WSHSY and CDR2 is SAAADI. CDR3 loop: CASSRNTEAFF. In DNA, the CDR3 is TGCGCCAGCAGTAGGAACACTGAAGCTTTCTTT.

V is TRBV5-1 and J is TRBJ2-3, with D tentatively TRBD1 or TRBD2 (6 bases each). This CDR3 spans 14 amino acids. Trimming stripped 5 bases from V and 4 bases from J, with 14 bases between. CDR1 is SGHRS and CDR2 is YFSETQ in the germline V gene. CDR3 coding DNA: TGCGCCAGCAGTACAGGGTGGGAGGCAGATACGCAGTATTTT. It encodes CASSTGWEADTQYF.

The rearrangement joins TRBV5-1 to TRBJ2-1; 7 nucleotides match TRBD2. This CDR3 has 15 residues. V was clipped by 4 bases and J by 3 bases; unmatched bases: 7. Per the germline V gene, CDR1 is SGHRS and CDR2 is YFSETQ. CDR3 nucleotide sequence: TGCGCCAGCAGCCTCACTAGCGAAAGCTACAATGAGCAGTTCTTC. Its protein is CASSLTSESYNEQFF.

The V call is TRBV7-2, the J call TRBJ2-7, with 7 bases fitting TRBD2. Germline CDR1 is SGHTA and CDR2 is FQGNSA. CDR3 length: 13 amino acids. Trimming removed 3 bases from V and 3 bases from J; junction bases left unmatched: 2. In DNA, the CDR3 is TGTGCCAGCAGCTTTAGCGGGTTCTACGAGCAGTACGTC. Protein sequence: CASSFSGFYEQYV.

The chain combines TRBV7-8 with TRBJ1-1; 9 nucleotides align to TRBD1. CDR1 is SGHVS and CDR2 is FQNEAQ in the germline V gene. J was trimmed by 4 bases and V by 4 bases; bases with no gene match: 7. The CDR3 is made up of 15 amino acids. This CDR3 is CASSSSRQGGTEAFF. In DNA, the CDR3 is TGTGCCAGCAGCTCGTCGAGACAGGGGGGCACTGAAGCTTTCTTT.

The V gene is TRBV2, the J gene TRBJ1-2, with D tentatively TRBD1 (6 bases). V shed 6 bases and J shed 3 bases, with 8 bases lying between them. The CDR3 has 12 amino acids. Germline V CDR1 and CDR2: SNHLY, FYNNEI. The CDR3 is CASRQGYYGYTF. The CDR3, as DNA: TGTGCCAGCAGACAGGGCTACTATGGCTACACCTTC.

V and J are TRBV18 and TRBJ1-4; D remains ambiguous. Germline V gives CDR1 KGHSH, CDR2 LQKENI. This CDR3 has 12 residues. V was shortened by 3 bases and J by 2 bases, with 1 base between the two germline ends. The CDR3 here is CASSPTNEKLFF. CDR3 nucleotides: TGTGCCAGCTCACCCACTAATGAAAAACTGTTTTTT.

J is TRBJ2-7 and V is TRBV6-6; 7 nucleotides match TRBD1. CDR1 is MNHNY and CDR2 is SVGAGI in the germline V gene (reference sequence). V shed 6 bases, J shed 5 bases, and the junction held 10 bases outside the gene matches. The CDR3 runs 14 residues. The CDR3, as DNA: TGTGCCAGCAGGCGACAGGGAGCGCCGGACGAGCAGTACTTC. Translating it yields CASRRQGAPDEQYF.

V gene TRBV5-8 combines with J gene TRBJ2-7; no reliable D call. From germline, CDR1 is SGHTS and CDR2 YDEGEE. The CDR3 is made up of 12 amino acids. V was cut by 4 bases and J by 7 bases, with 12 bases left in between. CDR3 residues: CASSRLILEQYF. DNA for the CDR3: TGTGCCAGCAGCAGACTTATTTTGGAGCAGTACTTC.

This clone was observed a handful of times. This chain uses TRBV13 with TRBJ2-2; possibly TRBD1 for D (6 bases). The CDR3 contains 14 residues. The ends were cut back, 0 bases at V and 7 bases at J, with 9 bases in the middle. Germline V gene lookup returns CDR1 PRHDT and CDR2 FYEKMQ (reference sequence). This CDR3 is CASSLGDRSGELFF. The DNA of the CDR3 is TGTGCCAGCAGCTTAGGGGACAGAAGCGGGGAGCTGTTTTTT.

This clone was counted a few times. The chain couples TRBV19 to TRBJ1-1; 8 bases agree with TRBD1. Trimming took 9 bases from V and 4 from J; bases not matched to a gene: 4. The CDR3 spans 12 residues. The germline V gene encodes CDR1 LNHDA and CDR2 SQIVND (reference sequence). The CDR3 DNA reads as TGTGCCAGCAGGGGGCGCGGCACTGAAGCTTTCTTT. Translation gives CASRGRGTEAFF.

This clone was seen many times. The chain combines TRBV7-8 with TRBJ2-1, with TRBD2 identical over 9 bases. Germline V gene sequence: CDR1 SGHVS, CDR2 FQNEAQ. The CDR3 runs 18 residues. Germline trimming cut 5 bases from V and 4 bases from J; bases unmatched to any gene: 15. CDR3 sequence reads: CASSPINQLAGGYNEQFF. For the CDR3, the DNA is TGTGCCAGCAGCCCGATTAATCAACTAGCGGGCGGTTACAATGAGCAGTTCTTC.